The entry that follows covers one TCR beta chain sequence. Original methodology: Amplification with reference gene primers provided the estimates of nucleated cell counts. Produced via immunoSEQ multiplex PCR; TCRdb's table is partial and in-frame only. V and J calls plus clone size are reproduced from that table; the DNA served to infer D and trimming. The top ten hold around 0.92% of the sample, which has approximately 460,000 clones, roughly 89% seen once. The entry originates in a study of blood T cell repertoires in COVID-19. Whole-study context: Collection of acute and convalescent COVID-19 samples took place in the United States, Italy and Spain. T cells, B-cell-depleted T cells, or PBMCs supplied cDNA or gDNA.

Trimming shortened V by 6 bases and J by 3 bases, and 14 bases separated the two germline ends. The germline gives CDR1 MNHEY, CDR2 SVGAGI. The CDR3 runs to 15 residues. A Seattle source enrolled patients during active infection and followed them longitudinally. The TCR comes from a man aged 18 to 29 with COVID-19, enrolled during active disease. Sequencing input: peripheral blood. J is TRBJ2-2 and V is TRBV6-5, with D tentatively TRBD2 (6 bases). CDR3 DNA sequence: TGTGCCAGCAGGCGTTTCAGGAGGGACACCGGGGAGCTGTTTTTT. Its translation: CASRRFRRDTGELFF.